The sequence of this T cell receptor beta chain was determined in a study of low-dose radiotherapy and immunotherapy resistance in tumors. Overall study context: For Cohort 1, fractions of 0.5 Gy were given every 2 weeks, reaching 6.5 Gy overall.

In this sample, this clonotype turned up many times. The sample's time point: before trial treatment. Both TCRalpha and TCRbeta chains were reverse transcribed with V-gene-specific primers. Using a constant-region primer together with a V-primer adapter, TCRs were subjected to 20 PCR cycles of amplification. mRNA, after isolation, was amplified by in vitro transcription. MiXCR, applied by TCRdb to the reads, yields one record per CDR3 protein. The sample includes tens of thousands of distinct CDR3 sequences, roughly 19% of them seen just once. The specimen was PBMCs, collected before treatment. The sequence was obtained from a male donor with prostate cancer.

The CDR3 is CSARASSENNEQFF. DNA of the CDR3: TGCAGTGCTAGGGCCTCCAGCGAGAACAATGAGCAGTTCTTC. V is TRBV20-1 and J is TRBJ2-1, with no clear D. Trimming stripped 3 bases from V and 5 bases from J, with 14 bases between. The germline V gene has CDR1 DFQATT and CDR2 SNEGSKA (reference sequence). This CDR3 spans 14 amino acids.